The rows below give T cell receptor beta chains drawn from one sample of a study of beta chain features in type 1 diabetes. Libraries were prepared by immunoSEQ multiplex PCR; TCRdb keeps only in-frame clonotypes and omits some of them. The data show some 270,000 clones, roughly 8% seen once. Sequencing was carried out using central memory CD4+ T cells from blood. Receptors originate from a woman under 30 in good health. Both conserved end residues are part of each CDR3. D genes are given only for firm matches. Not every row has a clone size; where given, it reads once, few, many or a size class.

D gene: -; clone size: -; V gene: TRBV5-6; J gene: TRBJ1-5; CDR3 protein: CASSAHKNQPQHF; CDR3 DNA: TGTGCCAGCAGCGCCCATAAGAATCAGCCCCAGCATTTT
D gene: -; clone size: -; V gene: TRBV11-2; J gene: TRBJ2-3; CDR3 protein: CASSLEFGPTPDTQYF; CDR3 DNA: TGTGCCAGCAGCTTAGAGTTCGGCCCCACTCCGGATACGCAGTATTTT
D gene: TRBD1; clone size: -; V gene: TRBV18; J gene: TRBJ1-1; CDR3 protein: CASSLGQGANTEAFF; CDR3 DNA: TGTGCCAGCTCCCTAGGACAGGGGGCTAACACTGAAGCTTTCTTT
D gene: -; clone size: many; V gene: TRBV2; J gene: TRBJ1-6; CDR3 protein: CASSERATNNSPLHF; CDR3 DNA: TGTGCCAGCAGTGAAAGGGCAACTAATAATTCACCCCTCCACTTT
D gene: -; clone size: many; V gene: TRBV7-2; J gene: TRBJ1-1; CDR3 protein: CASSLYRNTEAFF; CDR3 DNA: TGTGCCAGCAGCTTGTACAGGAACACTGAAGCTTTCTTT
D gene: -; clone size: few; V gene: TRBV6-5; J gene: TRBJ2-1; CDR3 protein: CASSSLRVNNEQFF; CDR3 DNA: TGTGCCAGCAGTTCATTAAGAGTTAACAATGAGCAGTTCTTC
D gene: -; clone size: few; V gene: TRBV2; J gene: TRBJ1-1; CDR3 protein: CASSNSPFRGAFF; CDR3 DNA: TGTGCCAGCAGTAACAGCCCGTTCCGTGGTGCTTTCTTT
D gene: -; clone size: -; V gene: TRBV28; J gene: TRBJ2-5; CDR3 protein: CASSLTGAAETQYF; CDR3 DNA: TGTGCCAGCAGTTTAACGGGGGCCGCTGAGACCCAGTACTTC
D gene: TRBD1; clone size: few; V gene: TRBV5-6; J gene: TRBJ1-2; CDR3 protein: CASSLGGQGIVYTF; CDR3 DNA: TGTGCCAGCAGCTTGGGCGGACAGGGGATTGTCTACACCTTC
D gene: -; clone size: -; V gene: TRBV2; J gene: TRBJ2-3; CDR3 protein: CASSEQTAGADTQYF; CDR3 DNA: TGTGCCAGCAGTGAACAAACTGCGGGCGCAGATACGCAGTATTTT
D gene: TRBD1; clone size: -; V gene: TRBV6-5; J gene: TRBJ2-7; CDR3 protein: CASRFRQGPNEQYF; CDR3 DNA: TGTGCCAGCAGGTTCCGACAGGGTCCCAACGAGCAGTACTTC
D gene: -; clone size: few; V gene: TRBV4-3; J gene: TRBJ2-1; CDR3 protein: CASSQQGTYKDEQFF; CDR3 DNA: TGCGCCAGCAGCCAACAGGGGACGTATAAGGATGAGCAGTTCTTC
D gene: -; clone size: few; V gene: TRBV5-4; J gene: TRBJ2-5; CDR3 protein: CASSLDSWGLGETQYF; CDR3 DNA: TGTGCCAGCAGCTTGGATTCCTGGGGGTTAGGGGAGACCCAGTACTTC
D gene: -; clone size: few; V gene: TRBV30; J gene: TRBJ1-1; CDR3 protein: CAWKSWGRGETTEAFF; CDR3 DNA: TGTGCCTGGAAATCTTGGGGGAGAGGAGAGACCACTGAAGCTTTCTTT
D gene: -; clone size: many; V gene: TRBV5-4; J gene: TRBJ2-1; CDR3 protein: CASSLYFNEQFF; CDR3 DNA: TGTGCCAGCAGCTTGTATTTCAATGAGCAGTTCTTC
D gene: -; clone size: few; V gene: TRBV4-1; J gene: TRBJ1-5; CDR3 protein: CASSRETGGNQPQHF; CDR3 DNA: TGCGCCAGCAGCCGGGAAACGGGGGGCAATCAGCCCCAGCATTTT
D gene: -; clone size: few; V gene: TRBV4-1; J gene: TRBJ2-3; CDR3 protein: CASSHPSGGTDTQYF; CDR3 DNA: TGCGCCAGCAGCCACCCCTCAGGGGGGACAGATACGCAGTATTTT
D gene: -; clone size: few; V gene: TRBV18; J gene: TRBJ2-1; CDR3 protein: CASGSDYYNEQFF; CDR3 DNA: TGTGCCAGTGGGTCAGATTACTACAATGAGCAGTTCTTC
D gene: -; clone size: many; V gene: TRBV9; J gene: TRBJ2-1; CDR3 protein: CASSVDFLVHNEQFF; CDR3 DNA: TGTGCCAGCAGCGTAGACTTTCTTGTCCACAATGAGCAGTTCTTC
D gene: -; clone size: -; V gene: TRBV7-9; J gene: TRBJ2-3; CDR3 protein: CASSFRLAGATDTQYF; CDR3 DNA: TGTGCCAGCAGCTTCCGATTGGCGGGGGCCACAGATACGCAGTATTTT
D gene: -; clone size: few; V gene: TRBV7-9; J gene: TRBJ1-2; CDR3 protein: CASSLRGGYTF; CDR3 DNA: TGTGCCAGCAGCCTTAGGGGTGGCTACACCTTC
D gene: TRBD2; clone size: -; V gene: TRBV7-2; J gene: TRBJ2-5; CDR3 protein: CASSLMLAGGQTQYF; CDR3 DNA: TGTGCCAGCAGCTTAATGCTAGCGGGGGGGCAGACCCAGTACTTC